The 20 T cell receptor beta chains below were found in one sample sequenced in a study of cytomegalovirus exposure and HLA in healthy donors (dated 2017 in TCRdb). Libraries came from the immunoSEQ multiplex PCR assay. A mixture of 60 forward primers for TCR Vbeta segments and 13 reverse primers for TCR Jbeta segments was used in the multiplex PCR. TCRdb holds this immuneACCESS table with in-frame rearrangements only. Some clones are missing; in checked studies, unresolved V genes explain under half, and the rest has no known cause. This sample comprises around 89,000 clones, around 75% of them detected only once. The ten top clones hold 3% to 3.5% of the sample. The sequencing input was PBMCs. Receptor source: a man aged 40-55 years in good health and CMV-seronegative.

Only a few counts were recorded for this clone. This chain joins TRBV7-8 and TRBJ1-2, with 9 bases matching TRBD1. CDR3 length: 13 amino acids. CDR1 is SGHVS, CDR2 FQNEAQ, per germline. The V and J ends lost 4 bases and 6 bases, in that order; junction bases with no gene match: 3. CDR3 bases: TGTGCCAGCAGCTCGGACAGGGGTCATGGCTACACCTTC. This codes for CASSSDRGHGYTF. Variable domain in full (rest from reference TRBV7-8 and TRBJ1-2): GAGVSQSPRYKVAKRGQDVALRCDPISGHVSLFWYQQALGQGPEFLTYFQNEAQLDKSGLPSDRFFAERPEGSVSTLKIQRTQQEDSAVYLCASSSDRGHGYTFGSGTRLTVV.

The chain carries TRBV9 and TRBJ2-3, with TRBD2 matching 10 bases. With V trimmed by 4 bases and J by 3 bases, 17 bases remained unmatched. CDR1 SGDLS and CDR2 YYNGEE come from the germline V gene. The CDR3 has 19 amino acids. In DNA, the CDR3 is TGTGCCAGCAGCAGTTGGGACCACGCAGCGGGGGGGCCAACAGATACGCAGTATTTT. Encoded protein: CASSSWDHAAGGPTDTQYF.

CDR3 sequence reads: CASSFLGTGRDTQYF. The DNA of the CDR3 is TGTGCCAGTAGTTTTCTAGGGACAGGGAGGGATACGCAGTATTTT. The chain couples TRBV19 to TRBJ2-3, with 9 positions matching TRBD1. CDR3 length: 15 amino acids. V gave up 5 bases and J gave up 6 bases; unmatched junction bases: 9. Germline CDR1 and CDR2: LNHDA and SQIVND (reference sequence).

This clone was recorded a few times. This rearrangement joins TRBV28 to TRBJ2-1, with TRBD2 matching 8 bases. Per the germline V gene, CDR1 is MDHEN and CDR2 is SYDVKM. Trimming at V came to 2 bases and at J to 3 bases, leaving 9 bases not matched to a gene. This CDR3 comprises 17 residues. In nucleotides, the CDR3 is TGTGCCAGCAGTTTACCCCGAAGAGCGGGGGTCTACAATGAGCAGTTCTTC. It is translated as CASSLPRRAGVYNEQFF. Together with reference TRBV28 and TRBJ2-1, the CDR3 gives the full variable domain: DVKVTQSSRYLVKRTGEKVFLECVQDMDHENMFWYRQDPGLGLRLIYFSYDVKMKEKGDIPEGYSVSREKKERFSLILESASTNQTSMYLCASSLPRRAGVYNEQFFGPGTRLTVL.

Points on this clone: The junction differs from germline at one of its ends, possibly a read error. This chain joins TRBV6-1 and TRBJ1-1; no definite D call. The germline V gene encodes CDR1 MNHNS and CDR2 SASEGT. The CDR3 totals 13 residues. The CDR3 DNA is TGTGCCAGCAGGGAAGGGAGGGACACTGAAGCTTTCTTT. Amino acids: CASREGRDTEAFF.

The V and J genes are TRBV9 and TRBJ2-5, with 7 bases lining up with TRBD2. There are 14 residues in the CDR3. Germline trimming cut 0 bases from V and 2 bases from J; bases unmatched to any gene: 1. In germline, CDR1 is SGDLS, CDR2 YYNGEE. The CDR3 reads CASSVVGGQETQYF. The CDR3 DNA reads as TGTGCCAGCAGCGTAGTGGGGGGGCAAGAGACCCAGTACTTC.

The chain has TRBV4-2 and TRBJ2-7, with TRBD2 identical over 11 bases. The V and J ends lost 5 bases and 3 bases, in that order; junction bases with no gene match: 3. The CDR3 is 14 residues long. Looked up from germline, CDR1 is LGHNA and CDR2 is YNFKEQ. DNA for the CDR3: TGTGCCAGCAGCTTTGGACTAGCGGGCTACGAGCAGTACTTC. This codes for CASSFGLAGYEQYF.

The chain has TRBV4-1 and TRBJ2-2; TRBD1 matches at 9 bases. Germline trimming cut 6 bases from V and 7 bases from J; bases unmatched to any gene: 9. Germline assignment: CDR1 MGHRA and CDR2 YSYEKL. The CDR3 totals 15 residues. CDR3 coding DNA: TGCGCCAGCAGTCCACAGGGGGCTACGGGCGGGGAGCTGTTTTTT. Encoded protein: CASSPQGATGGELFF.

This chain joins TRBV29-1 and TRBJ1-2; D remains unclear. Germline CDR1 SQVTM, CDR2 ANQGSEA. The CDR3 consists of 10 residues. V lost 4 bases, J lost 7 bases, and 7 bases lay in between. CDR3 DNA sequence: TGCAGCGTTGGTGGGAGTGGCTACACCTTC. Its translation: CSVGGSGYTF. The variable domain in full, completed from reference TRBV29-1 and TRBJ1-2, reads SAVISQKPSRDICQRGTSLTIQCQVDSQVTMMFWYRQQPGQSLTLIATANQGSEATYESGFVIDKFPISRPNLTFSTLTVSNMSPEDSSIYLCSVGGSGYTFGSGTRLTVV.

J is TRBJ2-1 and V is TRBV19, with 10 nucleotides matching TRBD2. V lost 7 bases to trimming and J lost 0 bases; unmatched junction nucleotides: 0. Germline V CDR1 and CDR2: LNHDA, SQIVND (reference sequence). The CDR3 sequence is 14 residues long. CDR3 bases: TGTGCCAGTAAGCGGGGGGGCTCCTACAATGAGCAGTTCTTC. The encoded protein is CASKRGGSYNEQFF. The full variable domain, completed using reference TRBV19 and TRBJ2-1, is DGGITQSPKYLFRKEGQNVTLSCEQNLNHDAMYWYRQDPGQGLRLIYYSQIVNDFQKGDIAEGYSVSREKKESFPLTVTSAQKNPTAFYLCASKRGGSYNEQFFGPGTRLTVL.

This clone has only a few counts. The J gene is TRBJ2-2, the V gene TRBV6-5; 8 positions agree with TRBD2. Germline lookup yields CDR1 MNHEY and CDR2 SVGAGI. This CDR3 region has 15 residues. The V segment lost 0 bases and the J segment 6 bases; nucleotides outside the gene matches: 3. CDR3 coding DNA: TGTGCCAGCAGTTACTCGACTAGCGTCGCCGGGGAGCTGTTTTTT. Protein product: CASSYSTSVAGELFF.

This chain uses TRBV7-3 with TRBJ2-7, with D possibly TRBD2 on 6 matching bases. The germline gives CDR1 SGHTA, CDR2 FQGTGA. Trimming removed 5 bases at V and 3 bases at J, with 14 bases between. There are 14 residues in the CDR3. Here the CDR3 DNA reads TGTGCCAGCAGCCCACGCGGGGACCTCTACGAGCAGTACTTC. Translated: CASSPRGDLYEQYF.

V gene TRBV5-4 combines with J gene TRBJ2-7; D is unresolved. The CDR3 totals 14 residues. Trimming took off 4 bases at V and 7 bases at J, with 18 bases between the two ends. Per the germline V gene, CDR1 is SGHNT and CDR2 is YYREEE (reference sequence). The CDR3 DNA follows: TGTGCCAGCAGCGCCTGGGTTCGGGTGGAGGAGCAGTACTTC. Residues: CASSAWVRVEEQYF.

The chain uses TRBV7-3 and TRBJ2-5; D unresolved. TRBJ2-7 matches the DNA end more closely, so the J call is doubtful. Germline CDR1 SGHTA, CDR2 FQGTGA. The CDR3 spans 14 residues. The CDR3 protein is CASSLLGTSYEQYF. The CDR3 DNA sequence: TGTGCCAGCAGCTTACTGGGCACTTCCTACGAGCAGTACTTC.

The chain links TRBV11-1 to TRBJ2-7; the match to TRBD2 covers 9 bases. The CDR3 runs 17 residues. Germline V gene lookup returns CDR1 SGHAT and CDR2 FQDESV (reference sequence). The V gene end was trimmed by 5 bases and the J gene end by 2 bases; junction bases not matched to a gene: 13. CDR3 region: CASSPNTLAGAAYEQYF. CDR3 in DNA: TGTGCCAGCAGCCCGAATACTTTAGCGGGGGCGGCCTACGAGCAGTACTTC.

The CDR3 DNA reads TGTGCCAGCAGTTTAAGGGGCTTTGCGACCGGGGAGCTGTTTTTT. It specifies CASSLRGFATGELFF. The rearrangement uses TRBV27 and TRBJ2-2; tentatively, D is TRBD1 (5 bases). V was clipped by 2 bases and J by 5 bases, with 12 bases between them. Germline CDR1 and CDR2: MNHEY and SMNVEV (reference sequence). The CDR3 runs to 15 residues.

The CDR3 sequence: CASSLYSAGSPLHF. Written as DNA, the CDR3 is TGTGCCAGCAGCTTATATTCTGCAGGATCACCCCTCCACTTT. The chain uses TRBV7-2 and TRBJ1-6; D ambiguous. CDR1 and CDR2 from the germline V gene are SGHTA and FQGNSA. The CDR3 consists of 14 residues. V gave up 2 bases and J gave up 10 bases, with 12 bases separating them.

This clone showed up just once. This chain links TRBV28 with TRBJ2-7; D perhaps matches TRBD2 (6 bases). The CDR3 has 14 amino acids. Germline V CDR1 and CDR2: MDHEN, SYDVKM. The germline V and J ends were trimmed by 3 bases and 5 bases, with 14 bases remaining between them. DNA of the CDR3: TGTGCCAGCAGTTTTGCTGGACTAAACAACGAGCAGTACTTC. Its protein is CASSFAGLNNEQYF.

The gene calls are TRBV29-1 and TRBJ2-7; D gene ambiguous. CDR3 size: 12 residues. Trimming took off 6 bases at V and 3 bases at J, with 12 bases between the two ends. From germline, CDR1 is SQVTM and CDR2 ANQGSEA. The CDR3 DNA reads TGCAGCGTGATGCGGCCTAACTACGAGCAGTACTTC. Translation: CSVMRPNYEQYF.

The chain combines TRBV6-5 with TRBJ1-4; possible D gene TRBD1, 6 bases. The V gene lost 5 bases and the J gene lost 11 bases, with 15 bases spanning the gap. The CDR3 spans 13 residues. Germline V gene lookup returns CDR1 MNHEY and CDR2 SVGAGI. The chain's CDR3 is CASSRTGLDKLFF. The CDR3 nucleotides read TGTGCCAGCAGTCGAACAGGGTTGGACAAACTGTTTTTT.